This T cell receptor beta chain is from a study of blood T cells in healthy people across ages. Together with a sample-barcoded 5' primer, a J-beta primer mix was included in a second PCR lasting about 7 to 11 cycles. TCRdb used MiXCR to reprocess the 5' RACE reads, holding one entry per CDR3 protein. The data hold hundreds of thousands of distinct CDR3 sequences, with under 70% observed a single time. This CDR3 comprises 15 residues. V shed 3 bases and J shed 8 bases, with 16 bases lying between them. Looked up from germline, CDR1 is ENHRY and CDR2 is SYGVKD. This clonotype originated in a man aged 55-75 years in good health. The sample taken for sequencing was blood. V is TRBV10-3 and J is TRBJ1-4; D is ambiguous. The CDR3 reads CAISESTRTPEKLFF. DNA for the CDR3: TGTGCCATCAGTGAAAGTACCCGGACCCCGGAAAAACTGTTTTTT.